The clone carrying this T cell receptor (beta chain) occurred a few times. Its specificity is not known. TCRdb redid the calling of the 5' RACE reads with MiXCR, one entry per CDR3 protein. The sample includes over 150,000 distinct CDR3 sequences, approximately 6.2% seen only once; the top ten take nearly 3%. This record belongs to a study of T cells after yellow fever vaccination. Study in general: Preparation used SMART-Seq v4 Ultra Low Input for the low-cell-number fractions.

The germline V gene encodes CDR1 GTSNPN and CDR2 SVGIG (reference sequence). Between the trimmed V and J ends, which lost 8 bases and 3 bases, there was a span of 14 bases. This CDR3 is 13 amino acids long. Study-wide results and caveats: The study found a weaker secondary response that peaked faster, day 5 versus 15.

This clonotype was obtained from a young man who received the YFV17D yellow fever vaccine. The rearrangement uses TRBV30 and TRBJ1-5; D possibly corresponds to TRBD1 (6 bases). The specimen was CD4+ T cells sorted from PBMCs, collected on the day of the first yellow fever vaccination. The CDR3 DNA follows: TGTGCCGCCTCTGGGGGGGCCAATCAGCCCCAGCATTTT. This sequence encodes CAASGGANQPQHF.